Listed below are T cell receptor beta chains from one sample, sequenced in a study of blood T cell repertoires in COVID-19. TCRdb keeps only in-frame clones here, not all; method: immunoSEQ multiplex PCR. This table holds hundreds of thousands of clones, about 80% found once. Material: peripheral blood. Receptors originate from a man at least 80 years old with acute or convalescent COVID-19. Each CDR3 is given with its conserved first and last residue. Some rows have no size entry. The others give once, few or many, or a class for an expanded clone.

NA | TRBJ1-6 | TRBV30 | CAWNPVGANSPLHF
few | TRBJ2-3 | TRBV6-1 | CASSERGWGQGDTQYF
NA | TRBJ2-7 | TRBV5-1 | CASSSGTGWYEQYF
NA | TRBJ1-1 | TRBV7-9 | CASLAYGVTEAFF
NA | TRBJ2-7 | TRBV28 | CASRGGGTYEQYF
NA | TRBJ2-3 | TRBV7-9 | CASSPGTPTSTDTQYF
NA | TRBJ1-3 | TRBV6-5 | CASSYDRSGNTIYF
NA | TRBJ1-1 | TRBV9 | CASSYTETEAFF
once | TRBJ2-1 | TRBV6-5 | CASSSVDRGWRQFF
once | TRBJ2-7 | TRBV28 | CASSSSEQYF
many | TRBJ2-1 | TRBV6-4 | CASSRLAGSNEQFF
NA | TRBJ2-7 | TRBV15 | CATSRGQGTPYEQYF
NA | TRBJ2-1 | TRBV5-1 | CASSLAPSGRVNEQFF
once | TRBJ1-4 | TRBV5-1 | CASSFAVANEKLFF
NA | TRBJ2-1 | TRBV25-1 | CASSPGRGADEQFF
NA | TRBJ2-1 | TRBV7-9 | CASSPWRAPSYNEQFF
NA | TRBJ2-3 | TRBV24-1 | CATSTGGTQYF
NA | TRBJ1-2 | TRBV7-8 | CASSYLDYGYTF
NA | TRBJ2-1 | TRBV9 | CASSVLAGAYNEQFF
NA | TRBJ2-2 | TRBV5-4 | CASSLARNTGELFF
NA | TRBJ2-5 | TRBV5-1 | CASSPLGAGGQETQYF
NA | TRBJ1-1 | TRBV2 | CASSSPPGGGMTEAFF
NA | TRBJ2-7 | TRBV24-1 | CATSDWGTGDREQYF
NA | TRBJ1-1 | TRBV7-2 | CASRFQVNTEAFF
NA | TRBJ1-2 | TRBV30 | CAWSGGRGYTF
NA | TRBJ2-1 | TRBV15 | CATSHQSGSFYNEQFF